These T cell receptor beta chains were read from a single sample in a study of neoadjuvant anti-PD-1 for oral cavity cancer. Generated by immunoSEQ multiplex PCR, the TCRdb table keeps only in-frame clones and is missing some. The sample has 72,000 or so clones; approximately 87% are singletons. The sequences come from PBMCs, collected after nivolumab (anti-PD-1) treatment. These receptors all come from a person aged 40-85 years with oral cavity squamous cell carcinoma. The CDR3 runs from the conserved cysteine through the conserved F or W. A D gene is named only where the DNA matches it firmly. Clone size, where shown, is once, few, many, or a class for clones that have expanded.

V	D	size	J	DNA	CDR3
TRBV5-1	-	-	TRBJ1-1	TGCGCCAGCAGGGCAGGTTCCCACCTATTTTCGAACACTGAAGCTTTCTTT	CASRAGSHLFSNTEAFF
TRBV11-2	-	few	TRBJ2-4	TGTGCCAGCGGTGGACTCGGCAAAAACATTCAGTACTTC	CASGGLGKNIQYF
TRBV5-6	TRBD1	-	TRBJ1-2	TGTGCCAGCAGCTTGGTCGACAGGGAGGATGGCTACACCTTC	CASSLVDREDGYTF
TRBV6-1	-	-	TRBJ1-1	TGTGCCAGCAGGACGACGGGGAGGGAGGCCACTGAAGCTTTCTTT	CASRTTGREATEAFF
TRBV27	TRBD2	-	TRBJ2-7	TGTGCCAGCAGTTTAGGGAGCGGGAGACTTAGCTACGAGCAGTACTTC	CASSLGSGRLSYEQYF
TRBV19	TRBD1	-	TRBJ1-1	TGTGCCAGTAGGGCACAGGGGAAGACTGAAGCTTTCTTT	CASRAQGKTEAFF
TRBV28	-	-	TRBJ1-3	TGTGCCAGCAGTTTATTCGGTTTGGGCTCTGGAAACACCATATATTTT	CASSLFGLGSGNTIYF
TRBV6-1	TRBD2	-	TRBJ2-1	TGTGCCAGCAGTGTCCAGCGGGAGACAATCTACAATGAGCAGTTCTTC	CASSVQRETIYNEQFF
TRBV27	-	-	TRBJ1-1	TGTGCCACCGTGGGGAACACTGAAGCTTTCTTT	CATVGNTEAFF
TRBV11-2	TRBD2	few	TRBJ2-1	TGTGCCAGCAGCTTAGAAGGTAGCGGGTCCTACAATGAGCAGTTCTTC	CASSLEGSGSYNEQFF
TRBV6-6	-	few	TRBJ1-1	TGTGCCAGCAGTTACTTCGACAGGTCCGGGGTAGGTTTCTTT	CASSYFDRSGVGFF
TRBV4-1	-	-	TRBJ2-2	TGCGCCAGCAGCCAAACGGGGGCACACACCGGGGAGCTGTTTTTT	CASSQTGAHTGELFF
TRBV30	-	-	TRBJ2-2	TGTGCCTGGAGTGTACTCCGGGAGCTGTTTTTT	CAWSVLRELFF
TRBV18	-	-	TRBJ1-1	TGTGCCAGCTCACCCCCGACTGAAGCTTTCTTT	CASSPPTEAFF